This entry describes one T cell receptor (beta chain). There is no known antigen for this receptor. There are no base qualities to consult, and no much larger clone falls within one base. The source of the sample is a study of T cells in localized non-small cell lung cancer (dated by TCRdb to about 2020). Regarding the study in general: Comparing tumors with uninvolved tumor-adjacent lungs, the study looked at the T cell repertoires of 200 to 250 patients with early-stage NSCLC. The cohort was made up of around 250 treatment-naive NSCLC patients whose localized lung tumors had been resected. NSCLC patients had a mean age of around 66 years, and 120 to 150 were male and about a hundred female.

The paper's findings and limits, for the study overall: A median of approximately 53 of the top 100 tumor clones turned up in the paired uninvolved adjacent lung, and 25 to 35 of those clones also ranked among the top 100 of that same adjacent lung. Because the study design was exploratory, TCR variables were selected using unadjusted p-values without false-discovery rate correction. Multi-region tumor sequencing was not performed, so intratumor heterogeneity could not be excluded. Uninvolved tumor-adjacent lung showed the highest T cell clonality, higher than tumor, which suggests more focused antigenic responses in the uninvolved tumor-adjacent lung. Longer overall survival was associated with higher T cell density in blood, whereas shorter survival was associated with higher clonality in adjacent lung.

At diagnosis, peripheral blood, uninvolved tumor-adjacent lung and tumor were collected and stored as a combination of fresh-frozen and FFPE material. Blood samples were analyzed as peripheral blood mononuclear cells for TCR repertoire profiling. The immunoSEQ Assay was used to sequence TCR beta CDR3 regions from DNA. As for the authors' bioinformatics: T cell density was computed as TCR beta template counts normalized to usable DNA estimated by amplifying housekeeping genes. Richness was estimated using the preseqR package, with extrapolation to 400,000 templates for PBMC samples and to 120,000 templates for tissue samples. Clonality was taken to be one minus Pielou's evenness. To identify tissue-enriched TCRs, differential abundance testing was run on productive amino-acid clonotypes with a minimum total count of 5 and an alpha of 0.1. The Jaccard Index and the Morisita Overlap Index were used to measure repertoire overlap between compartments. GLIPH clustered TCR beta CDR3s with public tetramer-defined viral CDR3s; viral motifs required at least three viral sequences plus V-gene enrichment. Imported from immuneACCESS, the table was reduced by TCRdb to in-frame sequences with V and J called. These copies leave out some clones; in studies compared against another copy, an unresolved V gene accounts for under half, and the cause of the remainder is not known. V and J calls and clone size follow that table, whereas D and trimming were derived from the DNA. This sample gives about 40,000 clones in total; approximately 86% of them show up just once. Jointly, the top ten make up about 6.4% of the sample.

The CDR3 measures 15 amino acids from cysteine to phenylalanine. Kept here is only the CDR3 DNA, which spans 45 bases and is read in frame from base 1. Trimming costs V 4 bases and J 5 bases, and their ends lie 16 bases apart. CDR1 and CDR2, looked up from the germline V gene, are SGHRS and YFSETQ. The receptor was derived from a man aged 35-69 years with stage I lung adenocarcinoma. The chain was built from TRBV5-1 and TRBJ2-1; TRBD2 is possibly the D segment (5 matching bases). The material was peripheral blood, obtained before any cancer treatment. The nucleotides are TGCGCCAGCAGCGCTCCCGGGCGGGCTAACAATGAGCAGTTCTTC. Its coded protein is CASSAPGRANNEQFF.